These 7 T cell receptor beta chains share one sample of origin, sequenced in a study of blood T cell repertoires in COVID-19 (dated by TCRdb to about 2020). Libraries were prepared through the immunoSEQ multiplex PCR assay. This immuneACCESS table, as held by TCRdb, lists in-frame sequences with V and J called but not all clones. Of the missing ones, under half trace to an unresolved V gene in checked studies; the others have no known cause. The sample data list some 260,000 clones, and approximately 88% of these were observed just once. Approximately 10% of the sample is in the top ten clones. The sequencing input was peripheral blood. Receptor source: a woman between 65 and 79 years old with COVID-19, enrolled during active disease.

The chain couples TRBV7-3 to TRBJ2-2, with 9 nucleotides matching TRBD2. V shed 1 base, J shed 7 bases, and the junction held 7 bases outside the gene matches. CDR1 is SGHTA and CDR2 is FQGTGA in the germline V gene. This CDR3 is built from 16 residues. CDR3 protein: CASSLISSGKVGELFF. CDR3 nucleotide sequence: TGTGCCAGCAGCTTAATCTCTAGCGGGAAGGTCGGGGAGCTGTTTTTT.

The rearrangement uses TRBV5-1 and TRBJ2-2, with TRBD1 identical over 8 bases. The V gene's germline CDR1 is SGHRS and CDR2 YFSETQ. The CDR3 totals 15 residues. V was clipped by 3 bases and J by 0 bases; unmatched bases: 1. The CDR3 nucleotides are TGCGCCAGCAGCTCACAGGGGGCGAACACCGGGGAGCTGTTTTTT. This encodes CASSSQGANTGELFF.

The J gene is TRBJ2-7, the V gene TRBV27; 14 bases agree with TRBD2. The CDR3 sequence is 16 residues long. Looked up from germline, CDR1 is MNHEY and CDR2 is SMNVEV (reference sequence). With 5 bases clipped from V and 4 bases from J, the junction kept 7 bases outside the gene matches. The CDR3 here is CASSTGTSGSIYEQYF. Here the CDR3 DNA reads TGTGCCAGCAGTACTGGGACTAGCGGGAGTATTTACGAGCAGTACTTC.

V and J are TRBV15 and TRBJ1-2; D uncertain. The germline gives CDR1 LNHNV, CDR2 YYDKDF (reference sequence). The CDR3 is 13 amino acids. Trimming removed 0 bases from V and 10 bases from J, with 12 bases in between. DNA of the CDR3: TGTGCCACCAGCAGAGAGGTCTGGGGAGACTACACCTTC. This sequence encodes CATSREVWGDYTF.

The V call is TRBV6-2 or TRBV6-3, the J call TRBJ2-5; D possibly corresponds to TRBD2 (5 bases). The V end was cut by 0 bases, the J end by 5 bases, with 10 bases between. Germline values: CDR1 MNHEY, CDR2 SVGEGT. The CDR3 extends over 14 amino acids. This CDR3 is CASSYSRGGETQYF. CDR3 coding DNA: TGTGCCAGCAGTTACTCGAGAGGCGGGGAGACCCAGTACTTC.

The chain couples TRBV19 to TRBJ1-1, with D possibly TRBD1 on 5 matching bases. V was cut by 1 base and J by 7 bases, with 7 bases left in between. This CDR3 has 12 amino acids. Germline values: CDR1 LNHDA, CDR2 SQIVND (reference sequence). The CDR3 region is CASSIAGVEAFF. CDR3 DNA: TGTGCCAGTAGTATAGCGGGGGTTGAAGCTTTCTTT.

The gene calls are TRBV6-5 and TRBJ1-4, with D maybe TRBD1 (6 bases). The V end was cut by 6 bases, the J end by 8 bases, with 16 bases between. Looked up from germline, CDR1 is MNHEY and CDR2 is SVGAGI. The CDR3 is made up of 14 amino acids. CDR3 nucleotide sequence: TGTGCCAGCAGACCGCCAGGGGTAGGCGAAAAACTGTTTTTT. The encoded protein is CASRPPGVGEKLFF.